This T cell receptor beta chain was found in a study of CD8+CD57+ T cells in acquired aplastic anemia. Study background: Sorted CD4+ plus CD8+ cells gave DNA averaging roughly 3.2 ug.

Genomic DNA templated the TCR beta VDJ and CDR3 profiling. TCRdb called the reads again in MiXCR, with one record for every CDR3 protein. Counted here are more than 150,000 distinct CDR3 sequences, around 65% occurring once; the ten biggest clones make up approximately 44%. The table lists this clonotype with a few counts. Sequences were obtained from sorted CD4+, CD8+, or CD8+CD57+ T cells (not recorded which) from PBMCs. The clonotype originates from a human donor with severe aplastic anemia or a healthy control (not recorded which).

In DNA form, the CDR3 reads TGTGCCAGTAGTGAGACAGGGGGCGGTGAGACCCAGTACTTC. Translation: CASSETGGGETQYF. The chain recombines TRBV19 with TRBJ2-5; 10 nucleotides align to TRBD1. The CDR3 is 14 residues long. Germline-derived CDR1 and CDR2 are LNHDA and SQIVND (reference sequence). Losses at the gene ends were 5 bases for V and 5 bases for J; bases not matched to a gene: 5.